Listed below are T cell receptor beta chains from one sample, sequenced in a study of blood T cell repertoires in COVID-19. The method was immunoSEQ multiplex PCR; TCRdb's version includes in-frame clones alone and lacks a portion of them. Altogether 120,000 to 150,000 clones are present, 85% being singletons, with the ten largest covering 2.5% to 3%. Sequencing was carried out using peripheral blood. The origin of the receptors is a woman between 40 and 50 years old with active or convalescent COVID-19. CDR3s include the opening cysteine and the closing phenylalanine or tryptophan.

length,V,J,CDR3
16,TRBV4-2,TRBJ1-1,CASSQGITGGGTEAFF
14,TRBV3-1/TRBV3-2,TRBJ1-1,CASSHRQGGTEAFF
14,TRBV27,TRBJ2-1,CASSAGLGYNEQFF
14,TRBV18,TRBJ1-6,CASSLGGETSPLHF
16,TRBV28,TRBJ1-2,CASSFGGTGRNYGYTF
13,TRBV3-1/TRBV3-2,TRBJ1-2,CASSQEAGYGYTF
16,TRBV18,TRBJ2-7,CASSPLGGPEPYEQYF
13,TRBV5-1,TRBJ1-4,CASSLKPNEKLFF
16,TRBV28,TRBJ2-3,CASSFPATGSTDTQYF
14,TRBV19,TRBJ2-1,CASTPTRTSFEQFF
14,TRBV5-8,TRBJ1-2,CASSLLAVNYGYTF
15,TRBV28,TRBJ2-1,CASSWAGYTDNEQFF
15,TRBV18,TRBJ2-1,CASSPGLAGVSEQFF
15,TRBV15,TRBJ2-2,CATSRDPGGIGELFF
15,TRBV28,TRBJ1-5,CASRDRAYSNQPQHF
16,TRBV5-4,TRBJ1-5,CATRDSSGTFNQPQHF
14,TRBV6-5,TRBJ1-4,CASRRQPTGEKLFF
14,TRBV10-2,TRBJ1-1,CASSGLQGVTEAFF
15,TRBV11-2,TRBJ1-4,CASSAGQGVKEKLFF
21,TRBV27,TRBJ1-5,CASIHLVRGQLTNSSNQPQHF
17,TRBV4-3,TRBJ1-6,CASSQEDLGAGNSPLHF
14,TRBV28,TRBJ2-7,CATWSGDRAYEQYF
18,TRBV28,TRBJ1-1,CASSLPSVRGRRGTEAFF